These T cell receptor beta chains were read from a single sample in a study of shared clonotypes between healthy human individuals. Assay: immunoSEQ multiplex PCR; the TCRdb copy retains only in-frame clones and omits some. The table shows around 100,000 clones, with roughly two thirds occurring only once. The specimen was memory CD8+ T cells sorted from blood. The receptors originated from a man aged 25 to 40 in good health. Each CDR3 is given with its conserved first and last residue. The D gene is left open where the match is weak. A row's size may be missing; if present it is once, few, many or a size class.

J,size,V,D,DNA,CDR3
TRBJ2-5,-,TRBV18,-,TGTGCCAGCTCACTTACGCGGGGGCTGGGGGAGACCCAGTACTTC,CASSLTRGLGETQYF
TRBJ2-7,-,TRBV5-6,-,TGTGCCAGCAGCGTCGACAGCTCCCTTCCTTCCGAGCAGTACTTC,CASSVDSSLPSEQYF
TRBJ2-7,-,TRBV7-6,-,TGTGCCAGCAGCAGCGCGGAGGAGGGAATTTACGAGCAGTACTTC,CASSSAEEGIYEQYF
TRBJ2-1,once,TRBV5-4,TRBD2,TGTGCCAGCAAGCGGGGCGGGAGGGGGGACGATGAGCAGTTCTTC,CASKRGGRGDDEQFF
TRBJ2-7,-,TRBV27,TRBD2,TGTGCCAGCAGACCTCCGACTAGCACCGAGCAGTACTTC,CASRPPTSTEQYF
TRBJ2-1,few,TRBV11-3,-,TGTGCCAGCAGCGGCTCTGGCTCCTACAATGAGCAGTTCTTC,CASSGSGSYNEQFF
TRBJ2-5,-,TRBV4-1,-,TGCGCCAGCAGCCTGGATCACAGGACCCAGTACTTC,CASSLDHRTQYF
TRBJ2-1,-,TRBV27,TRBD2,TGTGCCAGCAGTTTCCCTCTAGCGGGACAGCAGTTCTTC,CASSFPLAGQQFF
TRBJ2-5,once,TRBV7-8,TRBD2,TGTGCCAGCAGCTTAGGAATCGCGGGACTAGCGGGACAAGAGACCCAGTACTTC,CASSLGIAGLAGQETQYF
TRBJ2-7,-,TRBV2,-,TGTGCCAGCAGTCAACTAGCAGGGGACTCCTACGAGCAGTACTTC,CASSQLAGDSYEQYF
TRBJ2-1,-,TRBV4-2,TRBD2,TGTGCCAGCCAGAAGGGGACTAGCGATTACAATGAGCAGTTCTTC,CASQKGTSDYNEQFF
TRBJ2-3,-,TRBV5-1,TRBD2,TGCGCCAGCAGCTTGGATCTAGCGGCTAGCACAGATACGCAGTATTTT,CASSLDLAASTDTQYF
TRBJ1-4,once,TRBV5-4,-,TGTGCCAGCAGACCAGGACCGGAGGTAGAAAAACTGTTTTTT,CASRPGPEVEKLFF
TRBJ2-5,once,TRBV5-6,TRBD2,TGTGCCAGCAGCTTGTGGCTAGCGGGATCGGATGAGACCCAGTACTTC,CASSLWLAGSDETQYF
TRBJ1-2,-,TRBV28,-,TGTGCCAGCAGTTTTGGGACCGCGAACTATGGCTACACCTTC,CASSFGTANYGYTF
TRBJ2-1,-,TRBV11-2,-,TGTGCCAGCAGGCCCATAGCGGGACAGGCCGCGTATCCTAACAATGAGCAGTTCTTC,CASRPIAGQAAYPNNEQFF
TRBJ2-1,-,TRBV10-3,TRBD2,TGTGCCATCAGTGTCATAGCGGGACCCAGCCACAATGAGCAGTTCTTC,CAISVIAGPSHNEQFF
TRBJ2-7,many,TRBV28,TRBD1,TGTGCCAGCAGTTCCGGGACAGGCCACTACGAGCAGTACTTC,CASSSGTGHYEQYF
TRBJ2-1,-,TRBV7-8,-,TGTGCCAGCAGCCGGGGTCCCTCCTCCTACAATGAGCAGTTCTTC,CASSRGPSSYNEQFF
TRBJ2-7,-,TRBV28,-,TGTGCCAGCAGCAGCCTGAACAGGGCTACCTACGAGCAGTACTTC,CASSSLNRATYEQYF
TRBJ1-1,-,TRBV5-1,-,TGCGCCAGCAGCTTGTCGGGCAGTCCGAACACTGAAGCTTTCTTT,CASSLSGSPNTEAFF